The 16 T cell receptor beta chains below were found in one sample sequenced in a study of beta chain features in type 1 diabetes. Findings and limits, study-wide: TCRB CDR3s from Type 1 diabetes patients were moderately but significantly shorter in all four CD4+ subsets.

Every isolated RNA sample was fully reverse transcribed, so sequencing captured expressed TCRB transcripts. Using immunoSEQ multiplex PCR, the repertoire was profiled, and TCRdb retains in-frame clones only, with some absent. The sample includes roughly 160,000 clones, approximately 7.9% seen only once; the top ten take roughly 0.46%. No antigen has been identified for these receptors. The sequenced sample consisted of central memory CD4+ T cells from blood. These receptors were collected from a man younger than 35 with type 1 diabetes.

This clone was found a few times. This chain connects TRBV4-3 to TRBJ1-2, with TRBD1 matching over 12 bases. Germline assignment: CDR1 LGHNA and CDR2 YSLEER. This CDR3 has 15 residues. J lost 7 bases, V lost 1 base, and 4 bases had no gene match. CDR3 sequence: CASSQAGTGGRGYTF. The CDR3 region has the DNA TGCGCCAGCAGCCAAGCCGGGACAGGGGGCCGTGGCTACACCTTC.

This clone has only a few counts. V gene TRBV25-1 combines with J gene TRBJ1-2; D is uncertain. The V gene's germline CDR1 is MGHDK and CDR2 SYGVNS. This CDR3 has 11 residues. With 6 bases removed from V and 1 base from J, the gap between germline ends came to 3 bases. Written as DNA, the CDR3 is TGTGCCAGCAGCCTTAACTATGGCTACACCTTC. It is translated as CASSLNYGYTF.

This clone was seen ten or more times. The identical CDR3 is also encoded by other nucleotide sequences in the sample. The chain combines TRBV30 with TRBJ1-6; possibly TRBD1 for D (5 bases). V shed 2 bases and J shed 7 bases, with 9 bases lying between them. Per germline, CDR1 GTSNPN and CDR2 SVGIG (reference sequence). The CDR3 covers 13 residues. The CDR3 DNA reads as TGTGCCTGGAGTCGGGACTCGAATTCACCCCTCCACTTT. Its protein is CAWSRDSNSPLHF.

This clone was seen a handful of times. The chain recombines TRBV20-1 with TRBJ2-7; D remains ambiguous. In germline, CDR1 is DFQATT, CDR2 SNEGSKA (reference sequence). The CDR3 sequence is 11 residues long. Trimming left V 2 bases short and J 6 bases short, with 8 bases between. This chain's CDR3 is CSARKEPEQYF. The CDR3 coding sequence is TGCAGTGCTAGAAAAGAGCCCGAGCAGTACTTC.

The gene calls are TRBV7-2 and TRBJ2-3, with unresolved D. Germline V gene sequence: CDR1 SGHTA, CDR2 FQGNSA. The CDR3 has 16 residues. V lost 5 bases, J lost 0 bases, and 15 bases lay in between. The CDR3 nucleotides read TGTGCCAGCAGCCTAGGCGCTCTAACTAGCACAGATACGCAGTATTTT. Its protein product is CASSLGALTSTDTQYF.

V gene TRBV10-3 combines with J gene TRBJ2-5; no clear D. Germline V lookup: CDR1 ENHRY, CDR2 SYGVKD. Between the trimmed V and J ends, which lost 0 bases and 2 bases, there was a span of 7 bases. CDR3 length: 14 residues. This chain's CDR3 is CAISESGAQETQYF. Written as DNA, the CDR3 is TGTGCCATCAGTGAGTCTGGAGCACAAGAGACCCAGTACTTC.

J is TRBJ2-1 and V is TRBV25-1; D perhaps matches TRBD2 (6 bases). Germline-derived CDR1 and CDR2 are MGHDK and SYGVNS. V lost 3 bases and J 8 bases, leaving 17 bases between the germline ends. The CDR3 spans 15 residues. CDR3 amino acids: CASSDLPGRGDEQFF. CDR3 coding DNA: TGTGCCAGCAGTGACCTCCCCGGGAGAGGTGATGAGCAGTTCTTC.

This clone was counted a few times. V gene TRBV18 combines with J gene TRBJ2-5; possibly TRBD1 for D (6 bases). Germline CDR1 KGHSH, CDR2 LQKENI. The CDR3 contains 15 residues. The V and J ends lost 2 bases and 5 bases respectively, with 15 bases between them. The CDR3 region is CASSPAWMGAETQYF. Here the CDR3 DNA reads TGTGCCAGCTCACCAGCCTGGATGGGGGCGGAGACCCAGTACTTC.

The chain recombines TRBV5-8 with TRBJ2-5; maybe TRBD1 (5 bases). This CDR3 has 15 amino acids. In germline, CDR1 is SGHTS, CDR2 YDEGEE. The V and J ends lost 0 bases and 7 bases respectively, with 16 bases between them. CDR3 protein: CASSLARAGQGTQYF. The CDR3 nucleotides are TGTGCCAGCAGCTTGGCCCGGGCAGGTCAGGGGACCCAGTACTTC.

This clone was observed at least ten times. The V call is TRBV5-6, the J call TRBJ1-2, with 9 bases lining up with TRBD1. Trimming cost V 1 base and J 8 bases; bases outside gene matches: 3. The CDR3 extends over 13 amino acids. Germline V gene lookup returns CDR1 SGHDT and CDR2 YYEEEE. DNA for the CDR3: TGTGCCAGCAGCTTGAGGACAGGGGACGGCTACACCTTC. Protein product: CASSLRTGDGYTF. The variable domain in full, completed from reference TRBV5-6 and TRBJ1-2, reads DAGVTQSPTHLIKTRGQQVTLRCSPKSGHDTVSWYQQALGQGPQFIFQYYEEEERQRGNFPDRFSGHQFPNYSSELNVNALLLGDSALYLCASSLRTGDGYTFGSGTRLTVV.

The J gene is TRBJ1-5, the V gene TRBV28; TRBD1 is a possible D gene (6 bases). V lost 3 bases, J lost 6 bases, and 12 bases lay in between. CDR1 and CDR2 (germline): MDHEN, SYDVKM. The CDR3 runs to 14 residues. The CDR3 sequence: CASSFTQGGQPQHF. CDR3 DNA sequence: TGTGCCAGCAGTTTTACACAGGGCGGTCAGCCCCAGCATTTT.

This chain uses TRBV7-6 with TRBJ2-7, with 8 bases fitting TRBD1. CDR3 length: 15 residues. From germline, CDR1 is SGHVS and CDR2 FNYEAQ. Germline trimming cut 3 bases from V and 5 bases from J; bases unmatched to any gene: 9. CDR3 sequence reads: CASSLFQDRDNEQYF. In nucleotides, the CDR3 is TGTGCCAGCAGCTTGTTCCAGGACAGGGACAACGAGCAGTACTTC. The full variable domain, completed using reference TRBV7-6 and TRBJ2-7, is GAGVSQSPRYKVTKRGQDVALRCDPISGHVSLYWYRQALGQGPEFLTYFNYEAQQDKSGLPNDRFSAERPEGSISTLTIQRTEQRDSAMYRCASSLFQDRDNEQYFGPGTRLTVT.

For the CDR3, the DNA is TGTGCCACCGGGAGGGTCCAAGAGACCCAGTACTTC. As protein: CATGRVQETQYF. This chain links TRBV7-9 with TRBJ2-5, with 8 nucleotides matching TRBD2. This CDR3 region has 12 residues. V trimming: 10 bases; J trimming: 1 base; junction bases outside the gene matches: 2. The V gene's germline CDR1 is SEHNR and CDR2 FQNEAQ (reference sequence). Filled out from reference TRBV7-9 and TRBJ2-5, the complete variable domain reads DTGVSQNPRHKITKRGQNVTFRCDPISEHNRLYWYRQTLGQGPEFLTYFQNEAQLEKSRLLSDRFSAERPKGSFSTLEIQRTEQGDSAMYLCATGRVQETQYFGPGTRLLVL.

This clone was seen more than once but under ten times. J is TRBJ1-5 and V is TRBV19; no clear D gene. CDR3 length equals 17 residues. CDR1 and CDR2 (germline): LNHDA, SQIVND (reference sequence). V was shortened by 4 bases and J by 7 bases, with 23 bases between the two germline ends. CDR3 amino acids: CASSNGADAGWPQPQHF. The CDR3 DNA reads TGTGCCAGTAGTAATGGAGCGGATGCGGGGTGGCCACAGCCCCAGCATTTT.

The chain joins TRBV19 to TRBJ2-7; 7 positions agree with TRBD1. This CDR3 is built from 14 residues. From germline, CDR1 is LNHDA and CDR2 SQIVND (reference sequence). The V gene end was trimmed by 4 bases and the J gene end by 5 bases; junction bases not matched to a gene: 8. CDR3 DNA: TGTGCCAGTAGTACCGACAGGGTCCGGGACGAGCAGTACTTC. Translated: CASSTDRVRDEQYF.

There are a few counts of this clone. The chain combines TRBV18 with TRBJ2-2, with 10 bases matching TRBD1. Germline trimming cut 5 bases from V and 3 bases from J; bases unmatched to any gene: 6. The CDR3 loop spans 16 amino acids. CDR1 and CDR2 from the germline V gene are KGHSH and LQKENI. The CDR3 sequence: CASSLTGTGDTGELFF. The CDR3 bases are TGTGCCAGCTCATTGACCGGGACAGGGGACACCGGGGAGCTGTTTTTT.